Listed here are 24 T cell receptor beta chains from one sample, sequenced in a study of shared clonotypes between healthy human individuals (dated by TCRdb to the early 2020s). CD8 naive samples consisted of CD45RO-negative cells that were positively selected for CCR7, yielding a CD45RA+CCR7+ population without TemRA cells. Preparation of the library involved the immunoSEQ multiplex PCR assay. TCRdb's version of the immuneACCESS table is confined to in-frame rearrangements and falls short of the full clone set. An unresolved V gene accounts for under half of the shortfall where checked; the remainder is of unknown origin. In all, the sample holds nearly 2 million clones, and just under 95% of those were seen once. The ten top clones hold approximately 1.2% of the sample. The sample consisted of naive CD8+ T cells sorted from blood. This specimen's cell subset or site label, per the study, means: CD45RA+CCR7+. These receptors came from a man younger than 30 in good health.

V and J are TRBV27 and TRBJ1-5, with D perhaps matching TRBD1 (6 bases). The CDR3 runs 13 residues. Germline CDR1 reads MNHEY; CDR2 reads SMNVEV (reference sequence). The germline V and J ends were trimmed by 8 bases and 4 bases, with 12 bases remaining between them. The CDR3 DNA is TGTGCCAGCTCTCGGACAGTAAATCAGCCCCAGCATTTT. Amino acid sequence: CASSRTVNQPQHF.

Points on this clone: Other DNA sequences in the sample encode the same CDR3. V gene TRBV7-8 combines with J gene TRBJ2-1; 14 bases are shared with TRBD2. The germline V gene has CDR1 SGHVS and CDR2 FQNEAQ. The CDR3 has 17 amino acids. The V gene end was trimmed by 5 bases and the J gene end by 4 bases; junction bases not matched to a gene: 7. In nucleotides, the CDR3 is TGTGCCAGCAGCCCCGGACTAGCGGGGGGACCATACAATGAGCAGTTCTTC. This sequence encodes CASSPGLAGGPYNEQFF. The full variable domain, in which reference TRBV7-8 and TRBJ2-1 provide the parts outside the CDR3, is GAGVSQSPRYKVAKRGQDVALRCDPISGHVSLFWYQQALGQGPEFLTYFQNEAQLDKSGLPSDRFFAERPEGSVSTLKIQRTQQEDSAVYLCASSPGLAGGPYNEQFFGPGTRLTVL.

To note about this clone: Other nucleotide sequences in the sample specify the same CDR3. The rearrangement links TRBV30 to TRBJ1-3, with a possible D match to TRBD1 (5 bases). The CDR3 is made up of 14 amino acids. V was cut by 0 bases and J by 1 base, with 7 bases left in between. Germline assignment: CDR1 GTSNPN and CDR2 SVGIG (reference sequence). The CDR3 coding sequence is TGTGCCTGGAGTGTAGGGGCATCTGGAAACACCATATATTTT. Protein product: CAWSVGASGNTIYF.

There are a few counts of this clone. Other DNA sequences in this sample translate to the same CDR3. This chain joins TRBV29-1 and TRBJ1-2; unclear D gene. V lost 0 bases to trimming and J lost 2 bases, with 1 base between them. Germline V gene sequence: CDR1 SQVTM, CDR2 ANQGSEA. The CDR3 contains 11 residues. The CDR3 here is CSVEENYGYTF. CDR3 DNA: TGCAGCGTTGAAGAAAACTATGGCTACACCTTC.

For the CDR3, the DNA is TGTGCCAGCAGTTACTCGACAGGGACTCGCTCCTACGAGCAGTACTTC. This codes for CASSYSTGTRSYEQYF. The chain is built from TRBV6-5 and TRBJ2-7; D perhaps matches TRBD1 (7 bases). V lost 0 bases and J 0 bases, leaving 12 bases between the germline ends. This CDR3 comprises 16 residues. CDR1 MNHEY and CDR2 SVGAGI come from the germline V gene.

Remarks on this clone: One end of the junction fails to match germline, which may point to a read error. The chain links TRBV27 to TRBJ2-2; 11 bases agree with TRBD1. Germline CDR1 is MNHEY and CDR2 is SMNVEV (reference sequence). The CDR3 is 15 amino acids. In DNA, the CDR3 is TGTGCCTGCAGCTCGGACAGGGGGCATACCGGGGAGCTGTTTTTT. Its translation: CACSSDRGHTGELFF.

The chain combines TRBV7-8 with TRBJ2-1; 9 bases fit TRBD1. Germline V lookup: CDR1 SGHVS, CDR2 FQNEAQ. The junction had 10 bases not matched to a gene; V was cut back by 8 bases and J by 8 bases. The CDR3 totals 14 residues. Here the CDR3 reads CASHPGQGRDEQFF. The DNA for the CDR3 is TGTGCCAGCCATCCGGGACAGGGTCGGGATGAGCAGTTCTTC.

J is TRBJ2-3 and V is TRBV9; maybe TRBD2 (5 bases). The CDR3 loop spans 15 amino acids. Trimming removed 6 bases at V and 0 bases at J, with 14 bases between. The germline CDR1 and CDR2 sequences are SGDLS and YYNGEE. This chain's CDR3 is CASTRGYPSTDTQYF. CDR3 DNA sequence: TGTGCCAGCACCCGAGGGTACCCTAGCACAGATACGCAGTATTTT.

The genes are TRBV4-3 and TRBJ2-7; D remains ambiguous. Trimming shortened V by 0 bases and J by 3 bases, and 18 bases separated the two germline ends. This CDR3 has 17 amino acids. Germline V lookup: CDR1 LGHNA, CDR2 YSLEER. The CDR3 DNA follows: TGCGCCAGCAGCCAAGAACCTCCCAACAGTCTGAGCTACGAGCAGTACTTC. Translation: CASSQEPPNSLSYEQYF.

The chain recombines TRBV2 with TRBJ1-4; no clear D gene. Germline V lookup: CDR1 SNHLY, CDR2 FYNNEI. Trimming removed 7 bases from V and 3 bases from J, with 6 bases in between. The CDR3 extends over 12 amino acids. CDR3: CASITPNEKLFF. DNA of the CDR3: TGTGCCAGCATCACCCCTAATGAAAAACTGTTTTTT.

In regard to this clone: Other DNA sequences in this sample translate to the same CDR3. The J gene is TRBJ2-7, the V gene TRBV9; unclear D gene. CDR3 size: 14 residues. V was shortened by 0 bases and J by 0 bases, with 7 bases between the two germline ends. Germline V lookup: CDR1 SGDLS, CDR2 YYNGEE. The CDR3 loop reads CASSVGPTSYEQYF. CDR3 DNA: TGTGCCAGCAGCGTAGGCCCCACCTCCTACGAGCAGTACTTC.

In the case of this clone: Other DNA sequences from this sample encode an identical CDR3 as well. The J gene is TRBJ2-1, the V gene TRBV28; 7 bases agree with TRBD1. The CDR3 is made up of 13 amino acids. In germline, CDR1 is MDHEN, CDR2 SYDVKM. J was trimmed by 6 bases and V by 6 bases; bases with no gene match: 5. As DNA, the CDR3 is TGTGCCAGCAGCTCCCCAGGGGGCAATGAGCAGTTCTTC. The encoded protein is CASSSPGGNEQFF.

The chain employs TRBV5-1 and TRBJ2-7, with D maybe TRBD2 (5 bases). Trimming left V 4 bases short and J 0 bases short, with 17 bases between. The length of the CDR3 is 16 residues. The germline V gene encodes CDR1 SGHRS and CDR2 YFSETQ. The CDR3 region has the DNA TGCGCCAGCAGCCCGCTTGAGGGCCCGAGCTCCTACGAGCAGTACTTC. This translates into CASSPLEGPSSYEQYF.

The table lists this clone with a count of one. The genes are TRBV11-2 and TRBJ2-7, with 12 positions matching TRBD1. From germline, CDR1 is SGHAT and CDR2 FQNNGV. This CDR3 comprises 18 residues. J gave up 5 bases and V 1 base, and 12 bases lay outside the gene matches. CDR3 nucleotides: TGTGCCAGCAGCTTAGCGCTCTTTACCGGGACAGGGGGCCACGAGCAGTACTTC. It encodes CASSLALFTGTGGHEQYF. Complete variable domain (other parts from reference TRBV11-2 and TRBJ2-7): EAGVAQSPRYKIIEKRQSVAFWCNPISGHATLYWYQQILGQGPKLLIQFQNNGVVDDSQLPKDRFSAERLKGVDSTLKIQPAKLEDSAVYLCASSLALFTGTGGHEQYFGPGTRLTVT.

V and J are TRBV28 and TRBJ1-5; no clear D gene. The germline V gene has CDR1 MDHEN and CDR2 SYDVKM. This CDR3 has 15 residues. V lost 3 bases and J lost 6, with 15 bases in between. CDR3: CASSLWQDAAQPQHF. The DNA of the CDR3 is TGTGCCAGCAGTTTGTGGCAGGACGCCGCTCAGCCCCAGCATTTT.

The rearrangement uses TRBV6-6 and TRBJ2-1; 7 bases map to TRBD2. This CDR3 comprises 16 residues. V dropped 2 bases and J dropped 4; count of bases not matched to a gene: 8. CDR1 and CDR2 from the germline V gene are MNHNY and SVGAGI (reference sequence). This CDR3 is CASSYPMRELYNEQFF. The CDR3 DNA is TGTGCCAGCAGTTACCCCATGCGGGAGCTGTACAATGAGCAGTTCTTC.

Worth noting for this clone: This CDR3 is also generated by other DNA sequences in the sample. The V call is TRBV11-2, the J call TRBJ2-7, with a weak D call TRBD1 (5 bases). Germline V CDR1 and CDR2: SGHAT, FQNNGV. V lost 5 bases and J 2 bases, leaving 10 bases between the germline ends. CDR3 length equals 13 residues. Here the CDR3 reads CASSPGQAYEQYF. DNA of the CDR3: TGTGCCAGCAGCCCCGGACAAGCCTACGAGCAGTACTTC.

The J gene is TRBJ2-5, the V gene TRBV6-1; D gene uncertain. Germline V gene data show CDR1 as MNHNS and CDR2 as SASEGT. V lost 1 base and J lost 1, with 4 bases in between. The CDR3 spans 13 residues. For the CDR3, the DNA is TGTGCCAGCAGTGAAGTCGGCCAAGAGACCCAGTACTTC. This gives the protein CASSEVGQETQYF.

The CDR3 sequence is CASSVESALYTDTQYF. In nucleotides, the CDR3 is TGTGCCAGCAGCGTAGAGTCTGCCTTATACACAGATACGCAGTATTTT. This rearrangement joins TRBV9 to TRBJ2-3; the D is unclear. The CDR3 covers 16 residues. Looked up from germline, CDR1 is SGDLS and CDR2 is YYNGEE. The germline V and J ends were trimmed by 0 bases and 2 bases, with 13 bases remaining between them.

This chain's CDR3 is CASRTYRENTDTQYF. In DNA, the CDR3 is TGTGCCAGCCGGACGTACAGGGAAAACACAGATACGCAGTATTTT. V and J are TRBV6-1 and TRBJ2-3; the D gene is possibly TRBD1 (6 bases). CDR3 length: 15 residues. V lost 8 bases and J 2 bases, leaving 17 bases between the germline ends. Germline lookup yields CDR1 MNHNS and CDR2 SASEGT.

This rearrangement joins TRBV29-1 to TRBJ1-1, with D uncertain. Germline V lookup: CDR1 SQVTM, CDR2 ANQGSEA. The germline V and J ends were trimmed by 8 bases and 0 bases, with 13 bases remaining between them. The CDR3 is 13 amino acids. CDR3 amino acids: CSQATDMNTEAFF. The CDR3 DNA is TGCAGCCAAGCGACGGATATGAACACTGAAGCTTTCTTT.

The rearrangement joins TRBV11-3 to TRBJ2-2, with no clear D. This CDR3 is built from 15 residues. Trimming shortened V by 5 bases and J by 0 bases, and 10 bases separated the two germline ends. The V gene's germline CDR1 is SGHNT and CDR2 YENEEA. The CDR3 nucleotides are TGTGCCAGCAGCCCGATGGCAGCGAACACCGGGGAGCTGTTTTTT. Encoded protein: CASSPMAANTGELFF.

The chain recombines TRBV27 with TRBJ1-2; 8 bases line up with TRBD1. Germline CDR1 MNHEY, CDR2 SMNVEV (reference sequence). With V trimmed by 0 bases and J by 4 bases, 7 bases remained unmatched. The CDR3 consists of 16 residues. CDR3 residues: CASSLSSAGGGYGYTF. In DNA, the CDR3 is TGTGCCAGCAGTTTATCGTCGGCAGGGGGCGGCTATGGCTACACCTTC.

Here the CDR3 reads CASSPWGASTDTQYF. The CDR3 region has the DNA TGCGCCAGCAGCCCCTGGGGGGCCAGCACAGATACGCAGTATTTT. This chain links TRBV5-1 with TRBJ2-3, with D tentatively TRBD1 or TRBD2 (6 bases each). Trimming removed 4 bases from V and 0 bases from J, with 12 bases in between. The CDR3 contains 15 residues. Per germline, CDR1 SGHRS and CDR2 YFSETQ. The whole variable domain, filled in from reference TRBV5-1 and TRBJ2-3, reads KAGVTQTPRYLIKTRGQQVTLSCSPISGHRSVSWYQQTPGQGLQFLFEYFSETQRNKGNFPGRFSGRQFSNSRSEMNVSTLELGDSALYLCASSPWGASTDTQYFGPGTRLTVL.